One sample yielded the 20 T cell receptor beta chains listed below, sequenced in a study of T cells in tuberculosis. Thawed, overnight-rested PBMC were stained with GMM-loaded CD1B tetramer, viability dye and anti-CD3, then sorted. The CD1B tetramers carried C32 glucose monomycolate purified from Rhodococcus equi. Only in-frame clones appear in the TCRdb table, and some are missing; sequencing was by immunoSEQ multiplex PCR. The table shows roughly 61,000 clones, with around 90% occurring only once. The sample was CD1b-GMM tetramer-negative cells sorted from PBMCs. Receptors were obtained from an adult woman with latent tuberculosis.

The chain is built from TRBV18 and TRBJ2-1, with D uncertain. V lost 1 base and J lost 8, with 21 bases in between. Germline CDR1 and CDR2: KGHSH and LQKENI. CDR3 length: 17 amino acids. The CDR3 spells CASSPLSGSRATHEQFF. The CDR3 DNA reads as TGTGCCAGCTCACCACTGTCCGGGTCCCGTGCTACGCATGAGCAGTTCTTC.

This chain links TRBV4-3 with TRBJ2-3; no firm D call. This CDR3 has 14 residues. Trimming cost V 0 bases and J 1 base, with 5 bases left between them. Germline CDR1 reads LGHNA; CDR2 reads YSLEER. CDR3 sequence reads: CASSQDFGTDTQYF. CDR3 nucleotides: TGCGCCAGCAGCCAAGATTTCGGCACAGATACGCAGTATTTT.

The sample holds one count of this clone. This chain connects TRBV4-2 to TRBJ2-2; 7 positions match TRBD2. This CDR3 region has 18 residues. Germline trimming cut 2 bases from V and 7 bases from J; bases unmatched to any gene: 16. CDR1 and CDR2 from the germline V gene are LGHNA and YNFKEQ. This chain's CDR3 is CASSQPNWAGESVGELFF. CDR3 in DNA: TGTGCCAGCAGCCAACCCAATTGGGCGGGAGAGTCGGTCGGGGAGCTGTTTTTT.

The rearrangement uses TRBV5-1 and TRBJ2-7; perhaps TRBD1 as D (6 bases). Trimming removed 0 bases at V and 6 bases at J, with 10 bases between. The CDR3 runs to 13 residues. Per germline, CDR1 SGHRS and CDR2 YFSETQ. CDR3 nucleotide sequence: TGCGCCAGCAGCTTGGACCCCAGGGGCGAGCAGTACTTC. Translated: CASSLDPRGEQYF.

Here the CDR3 reads CASSLLAAGSAYEQYF. CDR3 bases: TGTGCCAGCAGCTTATTGGCCGCGGGGTCCGCCTACGAGCAGTACTTC. The chain has TRBV7-9 and TRBJ2-7; a possible D gene is TRBD2 (6 bases). V lost 2 bases to trimming and J lost 2 bases, with 16 bases between them. Germline values: CDR1 SEHNR, CDR2 FQNEAQ (reference sequence). This CDR3 has 16 residues.

About this clone: At one boundary the junction diverges from the germline segment, which might be a read error. This chain uses TRBV5-1 with TRBJ2-5; no definite D call. The CDR3 sequence is 14 residues long. Germline CDR1 SGHRS, CDR2 YFSETQ. CDR3 DNA sequence: TGCGCCAGCAGCCCCACGGCTACTCAAGAGGCCCAGTACTTC. Amino acid sequence: CASSPTATQEAQYF.

This clone was counted once. The junction does not match germline at one end; this may be a read error. This sequence joins TRBV28 and TRBJ2-7, with 8 bases matching TRBD1. Per germline, CDR1 MDHEN and CDR2 SYDVKM. This CDR3 spans 15 amino acids. CDR3 sequence: CASSTRTGRGYERYF. As DNA, the CDR3 is TGTGCCAGCAGTACCCGGACAGGGAGAGGATACGAGCGGTACTTC.

The chain joins TRBV2 to TRBJ2-5; TRBD1 aligns across 7 bases. With V trimmed by 6 bases and J by 2 bases, 12 bases remained unmatched. CDR1 and CDR2 (germline): SNHLY, FYNNEI. This CDR3 spans 16 amino acids. The CDR3 region has the DNA TGTGCCAGCAGCGCAGGGACAGCCGCTCTTCAAGAGACCCAGTACTTC. It translates to CASSAGTAALQETQYF.

The gene calls are TRBV27 and TRBJ1-5, with a tentative D call TRBD1 (6 bases). Per germline, CDR1 MNHEY and CDR2 SMNVEV (reference sequence). Trimming left V 2 bases short and J 3 bases short, with 14 bases between. The CDR3 covers 16 residues. The CDR3 nucleotides read TGTGCCAGCAGTTTAGCTTATACAGGGATCAATCAGCCCCAGCATTTT. Amino acid sequence: CASSLAYTGINQPQHF.

The gene calls are TRBV28 and TRBJ2-2, with 11 bases that match TRBD1. In germline, CDR1 is MDHEN, CDR2 SYDVKM. After removal of 6 bases from V and 6 bases from J, the junction contained 6 bases not matched to a gene. This CDR3 is 15 amino acids long. Here the CDR3 DNA reads TGTGCCAGCAGCCCCGGGACAGGGGGGCCCGGGGAGCTGTTTTTT. Residues: CASSPGTGGPGELFF.

This rearrangement joins TRBV25-1 to TRBJ2-3; a weak D match, TRBD1 (6 bases). The CDR3 covers 16 residues. V gave up 5 bases and J gave up 2 bases, with 17 bases separating them. Germline CDR1 MGHDK, CDR2 SYGVNS. CDR3 bases: TGTGCCAGCAGTCACAGGGCAGGGATCGACACAGATACGCAGTATTTT. As protein: CASSHRAGIDTDTQYF.

This sequence joins TRBV30 and TRBJ2-5; 15 nucleotides align to TRBD2. The length of the CDR3 is 14 residues. After removal of 5 bases from V and 5 bases from J, the junction contained 3 bases not matched to a gene. Germline CDR1 GTSNPN, CDR2 SVGIG (reference sequence). This CDR3 reads CAWGLAGGSETQYF. CDR3 coding DNA: TGTGCCTGGGGACTAGCGGGAGGGTCGGAGACCCAGTACTTC.

V gene TRBV4-3 combines with J gene TRBJ1-2; 8 nucleotides line up with TRBD1. The V gene's germline CDR1 is LGHNA and CDR2 YSLEER. V shed 4 bases, J shed 7 bases, and the junction held 11 bases outside the gene matches. There are 15 residues in the CDR3. The CDR3 protein is CASSPGDRGNRGYTF. In DNA, the CDR3 is TGCGCCAGCAGCCCCGGAGACAGGGGAAATCGTGGCTACACCTTC.

The CDR3: CAVDRGPNTEAFF. CDR3 coding DNA: TGTGCCGTGGACAGGGGGCCGAACACTGAAGCTTTCTTT. The chain recombines TRBV30 with TRBJ1-1, with TRBD1 matching over 11 bases. The trim removed 8 bases at V and 1 base at J, leaving 3 bases unmatched. Germline CDR1 reads GTSNPN; CDR2 reads SVGIG (reference sequence). The CDR3 consists of 13 residues.

The chain combines TRBV2 with TRBJ2-3; D is perhaps TRBD1 (5 bases). V gave up 6 bases and J gave up 3 bases, with 28 bases separating them. Per the germline V gene, CDR1 is SNHLY and CDR2 is FYNNEI. The CDR3 runs to 19 residues. For the CDR3, the DNA is TGTGCCAGCAGCCCGAGCCATTTTGCGAAAGGGGATGGAACAGATACGCAGTATTTT. Amino acids: CASSPSHFAKGDGTDTQYF.

The chain joins TRBV19 to TRBJ1-1; D is unclear. Germline CDR1 LNHDA, CDR2 SQIVND (reference sequence). The CDR3 contains 15 residues. The ends were cut back, 2 bases at V and 0 bases at J, with 10 bases in the middle. CDR3 protein: CASSISGKMNTEAFF. The CDR3 coding sequence is TGTGCCAGTAGTATATCGGGAAAGATGAACACTGAAGCTTTCTTT.

The rearrangement links TRBV7-2 to TRBJ2-5; D gene unclear. V lost 1 base, J lost 7 bases, and 10 bases lay in between. The V gene's germline CDR1 is SGHTA and CDR2 FQGNSA. The CDR3 is made up of 13 amino acids. The CDR3 sequence is CASSLGYSGTQYF. CDR3 coding DNA: TGTGCCAGCAGCTTAGGCTACTCAGGGACCCAGTACTTC.

In this sample, this clone turned up once. CDR3 in DNA: TGTGCCAGCAGCTTGACTATCTACGAGCAGTACTTC. This encodes CASSLTIYEQYF. The chain couples TRBV5-5 to TRBJ2-7, with D unclear. CDR1 SGHKS and CDR2 YYEKEE come from the germline V gene (reference sequence). The germline V and J ends were trimmed by 1 base and 3 bases, with 5 bases remaining between them. The CDR3 sequence is 12 residues long. The full variable domain, its missing parts supplied by reference TRBV5-5 and TRBJ2-7, is DAGVTQSPTHLIKTRGQQVTLRCSPISGHKSVSWYQQVLGQGPQFIFQYYEKEERGRGNFPDRFSARQFPNYSSELNVNALLLGDSALYLCASSLTIYEQYFGPGTRLTVT.

The chain combines TRBV19 with TRBJ2-1; the D is unclear. Germline CDR1 LNHDA, CDR2 SQIVND (reference sequence). The CDR3 spans 13 residues. Between the trimmed V and J ends, which lost 5 bases and 7 bases, there was a span of 12 bases. The CDR3, as DNA: TGTGCCAGTAGTCCCATCCACCGGAATGAGCAGTTCTTC. It specifies CASSPIHRNEQFF.

This clone showed up just a few times. This chain connects TRBV30 to TRBJ1-1, with D unresolved. The CDR3 sequence is 13 residues long. V lost 5 bases to trimming and J lost 3 bases, with 13 bases between them. The V gene's germline CDR1 is GTSNPN and CDR2 SVGIG (reference sequence). The CDR3 is CAWSRAGYTEAFF. The CDR3 DNA reads TGTGCCTGGTCAAGAGCGGGGTACACTGAAGCTTTCTTT.